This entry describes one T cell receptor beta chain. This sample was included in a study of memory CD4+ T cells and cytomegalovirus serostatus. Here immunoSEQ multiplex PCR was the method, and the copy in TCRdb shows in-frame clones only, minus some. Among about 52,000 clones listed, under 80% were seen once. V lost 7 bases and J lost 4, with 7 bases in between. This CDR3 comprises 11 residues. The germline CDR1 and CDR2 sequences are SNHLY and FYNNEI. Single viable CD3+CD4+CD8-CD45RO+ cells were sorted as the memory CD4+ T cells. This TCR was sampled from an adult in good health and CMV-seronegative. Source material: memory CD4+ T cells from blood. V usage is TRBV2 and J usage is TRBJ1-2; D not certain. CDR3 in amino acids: CASTAGYGYTF. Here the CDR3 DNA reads TGTGCCAGCACCGCAGGCTATGGCTACACCTTC.